The 19 T cell receptor beta chains in this list originate from one sample, sequenced in a study of blood T cells in healthy people across ages. It was with a sample-barcoded 5' primer and a J-beta primer mix that a second PCR of roughly 7 to 12 cycles was run. MiXCR was run by TCRdb on the 5' RACE reads, yielding one entry per CDR3 protein. The table shows 1.4 million or so distinct CDR3 sequences, with less than 45% occurring only once. What was sequenced was blood. These receptors came from a woman younger than 35 in good health.

The chain is built from TRBV10-1 and TRBJ2-7, with 10 nucleotides matching TRBD2. Germline values: CDR1 WNHNN, CDR2 SYGVQD (reference sequence). The CDR3 runs to 17 residues. V was clipped by 0 bases and J by 1 base; unmatched bases: 6. CDR3 sequence: CASSESPGTSASYEQYF. In DNA form, the CDR3 reads TGCGCCAGCAGTGAGTCCCCGGGGACTAGCGCTTCCTACGAGCAGTACTTC.

The V gene is TRBV7-2, the J gene TRBJ2-5; TRBD2 matches 8 bases. Germline-derived CDR1 and CDR2 are SGHTA and FQGNSA. Germline trimming cut 3 bases from V and 5 bases from J; bases unmatched to any gene: 11. The CDR3 is 16 residues long. DNA for the CDR3: TGTGCCAGCAGCTTCGGACTAGCCCGCAGCACGGAGACCCAGTACTTC. This encodes CASSFGLARSTETQYF. The complete variable domain, with remaining parts taken from reference TRBV7-2 and TRBJ2-5, reads GAGVSQSPSNKVTEKGKDVELRCDPISGHTALYWYRQSLGQGLEFLIYFQGNSAPDKSGLPSDRFSAERTGGSVSTLTIQRTQQEDSAVYLCASSFGLARSTETQYFGPGTRLLVL.

CDR3 in DNA: TGTGCCAGCAGCAGGTGTCGGGTAGATACGCAGTATTTT. It is translated as CASSRCRVDTQYF. The chain links TRBV21-1 to TRBJ2-3. TRBV21-1 is an annotated pseudogene. This CDR3 is 13 amino acids long.

The chain joins TRBV4-1 to TRBJ2-7; 10 bases fit TRBD1. The CDR3 extends over 16 amino acids. CDR1 is MGHRA, CDR2 YSYEKL, per germline. V shed 2 bases, J shed 2 bases, and the junction held 6 bases outside the gene matches. The CDR3 DNA reads as TGCGCCAGCAGCCAATTTGACAGGGGGCCCCCCTACGAGCAGTACTTC. Protein: CASSQFDRGPPYEQYF.

The V call is TRBV4-3, the J call TRBJ2-1, with 7 bases lining up with TRBD1. Trimming took 1 base from V and 1 from J; bases not matched to a gene: 4. CDR1 and CDR2 from the germline V gene are LGHNA and YSLEER. This CDR3 has 16 amino acids. CDR3 nucleotide sequence: TGCGCCAGCAGCCAAGGGGACAGACGATCCTACAATGAGCAGTTCTTC. Residues: CASSQGDRRSYNEQFF.

The V call is TRBV9, the J call TRBJ2-2, with TRBD2 matching over 8 bases. CDR3 size: 15 residues. After removal of 4 bases from V and 4 bases from J, the junction contained 6 bases not matched to a gene. CDR1 and CDR2 (germline): SGDLS, YYNGEE. The CDR3 DNA sequence: TGTGCCAGCAGCATCAGCGGGGGATCCACCGGGGAGCTGTTTTTT. Protein product: CASSISGGSTGELFF.

The sample holds a few counts of this clonotype. The V and J genes are TRBV6-2 or TRBV6-3 and TRBJ2-1; possible D gene TRBD1, 6 bases. Germline CDR1 MNHEY, CDR2 SVGEGT. The CDR3 is 16 residues long. V was cut by 5 bases and J by 4 bases, with 18 bases left in between. CDR3 amino acids: CASSPLTGTPYNEQFF. The CDR3 DNA reads TGTGCCAGCAGTCCCTTAACCGGGACACCTTACAATGAGCAGTTCTTC.

The CDR3 region has the DNA TGTGCCAGCAGTCGGAGCGATCAGCCCCAGCATTTT. Translated: CASSRSDQPQHF. The rearrangement uses TRBV12-3 or TRBV12-4 and TRBJ1-5, with D hard to call. V shed 5 bases and J shed 5 bases, with 7 bases lying between them. The CDR3 runs to 12 residues.

The chain combines TRBV29-1 with TRBJ2-1, with 10 bases that match TRBD2. This CDR3 contains 15 residues. From germline, CDR1 is SQVTM and CDR2 ANQGSEA. After removal of 0 bases from V and 12 bases from J, the junction contained 11 bases not matched to a gene. The CDR3 DNA sequence: TGCAGCGTTGAAGATCGTAGCGGGGGGAAAGATGGGCAGTTCTTC. Encoded protein: CSVEDRSGGKDGQFF.

The chain employs TRBV4-1 and TRBJ2-6, with TRBD1 as a possible D gene (6 bases). The CDR3 is 14 residues long. V lost 0 bases and J lost 12, with 12 bases in between. Germline loops: CDR1 MGHRA, CDR2 YSYEKL. This chain's CDR3 is CASSQDSQGGVLTF. Here the CDR3 DNA reads TGCGCCAGCAGCCAAGATTCACAGGGCGGCGTCCTGACTTTC.

This clonotype was counted a few times. The chain has TRBV7-2 and TRBJ2-5; TRBD1 matches 7 bases. J gave up 2 bases and V 1 base, and 4 bases lay outside the gene matches. Germline-derived CDR1 and CDR2 are SGHTA and FQGNSA. The CDR3 sequence is 15 residues long. CDR3: CASSLGQGEQETQYF. DNA of the CDR3: TGTGCCAGCAGCTTAGGGCAGGGGGAGCAAGAGACCCAGTACTTC.

The J gene is TRBJ2-3, the V gene TRBV20-1, with 12 bases aligning to TRBD1. From germline, CDR1 is DFQATT and CDR2 SNEGSKA (reference sequence). With 1 base clipped from V and 4 bases from J, the junction kept 6 bases outside the gene matches. This CDR3 region has 16 residues. The CDR3 nucleotides are TGCAGTGCTAGAGTCTCCGGGACAGGGGGCCCAGATACGCAGTATTTT. Protein: CSARVSGTGGPDTQYF.

The rearrangement uses TRBV7-9 and TRBJ1-1; tentative D call: TRBD1 (5 bases). The V gene's germline CDR1 is SEHNR and CDR2 FQNEAQ (reference sequence). V was clipped by 4 bases and J by 4 bases, with 16 bases between them. CDR3 length: 15 residues. DNA of the CDR3: TGTGCCAGCAGCTCTTGGGAAACAGGCTCCACTGAAGCTTTCTTT. Protein: CASSSWETGSTEAFF.

Worth noting for this clonotype: Relative to the germline gene, one junction end is altered; a read error may explain this. V and J are TRBV29-1 and TRBJ2-4; the D is unclear. Germline loops: CDR1 SQVTM, CDR2 ANQGSEA. The CDR3 loop spans 14 amino acids. CDR3 sequence (DNA): TGCGGCGTAGAGCAGCTACTAGCCAAAAACATTCAGTACTTC. As protein: CGVEQLLAKNIQYF.

The rearrangement uses TRBV25-1 and TRBJ1-5; D is undetermined. V was pared by 3 bases and J by 1 base, with 7 bases between. Germline V CDR1 and CDR2: MGHDK, SYGVNS. This CDR3 contains 14 residues. The CDR3 coding sequence is TGTGCCAGCAGTGATCCCGGGAGCAATCAGCCCCAGCATTTT. Translation: CASSDPGSNQPQHF. The full variable domain, completed using reference TRBV25-1 and TRBJ1-5, is EADIYQTPRYLVIGTGKKITLECSQTMGHDKMYWYQQDPGMELHLIHYSYGVNSTEKGDLSSESTVSRIRTEHFPLTLESARPSHTSQYLCASSDPGSNQPQHFGDGTRLSIL.

Many counts were recorded for this clonotype. The chain has TRBV12-3 or TRBV12-4 and TRBJ1-2; 7 bases map to TRBD1. The CDR3 length is 13 residues. The junction had 5 bases not matched to a gene; V was cut back by 6 bases and J by 4 bases. The CDR3 reads CASRPGTVYGYTF. The CDR3 DNA follows: TGTGCCAGCAGACCCGGGACAGTCTATGGCTACACCTTC.

This clonotype was counted a few times. V is TRBV4-3 and J is TRBJ1-1; D may be TRBD1 (6 bases). Trimming cost V 3 bases and J 4 bases, with 18 bases left between them. CDR3 length: 16 residues. The germline CDR1 and CDR2 sequences are LGHNA and YSLEER. The chain's CDR3 is CASSQALGGGRTEAFF. The DNA for the CDR3 is TGCGCCAGCAGCCAGGCGCTCGGGGGCGGACGCACTGAAGCTTTCTTT.

The chain links TRBV15 to TRBJ2-1, with D unclear. Trimming shortened V by 4 bases and J by 0 bases, and 13 bases separated the two germline ends. This CDR3 region has 16 residues. Germline V gives CDR1 LNHNV, CDR2 YYDKDF (reference sequence). The CDR3 reads CATSKKTLSSYNEQFF. CDR3 coding DNA: TGTGCCACCAGCAAAAAGACACTGAGCTCCTACAATGAGCAGTTCTTC.

Worth noting for this clonotype: A much larger clone lies one base from this, so it may be a read error. V usage is TRBV7-9 and J usage is TRBJ2-7, with D possibly matching TRBD1 (5 bases). The CDR3 runs 14 residues. Per the germline V gene, CDR1 is SEHNR and CDR2 is FQNEAQ (reference sequence). The V end was cut by 5 bases, the J end by 4 bases, with 15 bases between. In DNA, the CDR3 is TGTGCCAGCAGCGTGGAAGGGGCACCTTACGAGCAGTACTTC. Its translation: CASSVEGAPYEQYF.